This T cell receptor (beta chain) came from a study of early T cells in non-severe SARS-CoV-2 infection. Study-level information: The sequenced material was bulk RNA from unsorted whole blood, and its chains were unpaired.

Germline V gives CDR1 SGHTA, CDR2 FQGTGA. The V end was cut by 1 base, the J end by 6 bases, with 13 bases between. This CDR3 is 15 amino acids long. Attachment of unique molecular identifiers to individual cDNA molecules was performed. TCRdb recomputed calls from the 5' RACE reads with MiXCR, one row per CDR3 protein. The table has tens of thousands of distinct CDR3 sequences, roughly 10% seen once. There are many counts of this clonotype. The TCR originated in an adult who was a healthcare worker with PCR-confirmed SARS-CoV-2 infection or an uninfected control (not recorded which). V is TRBV7-3 and J is TRBJ2-1; D is possibly TRBD2 (6 bases). Sequenced sample: whole blood. CDR3 nucleotides: TGTGCCAGCAGCTTAAGTTCTTTCGGGAGCAATGAGCAGTTCTTC. This sequence encodes CASSLSSFGSNEQFF.